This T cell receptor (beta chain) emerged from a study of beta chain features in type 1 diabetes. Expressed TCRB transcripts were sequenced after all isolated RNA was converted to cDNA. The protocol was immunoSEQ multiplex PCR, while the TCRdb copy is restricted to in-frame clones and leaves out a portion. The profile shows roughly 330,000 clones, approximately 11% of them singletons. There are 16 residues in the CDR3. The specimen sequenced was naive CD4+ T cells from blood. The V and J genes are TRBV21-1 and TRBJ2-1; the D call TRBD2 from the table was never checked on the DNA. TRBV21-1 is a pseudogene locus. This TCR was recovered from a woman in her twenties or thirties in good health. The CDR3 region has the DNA TGTGCCAGCAGCAAAGCGCTGGTAGCGGGAGATTCTGAGCAGTTCTTC. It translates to CASSKALVAGDSEQFF.